This T cell receptor beta chain was captured in a study of T cells in Graves' hyperthyroidism and ophthalmopathy. The sample holds many counts of this clonotype. Patients having uncontrolled infection, another autoimmune disease, pregnancy or lactation were not included. Using RNA transcripts as the source, TCR beta CDR3 regions were amplified. Researchers ran a first-round RT-PCR on the TCR CDR3 using the HTBI primer set. TCRdb reanalysed the multiplex PCR reads using MiXCR and keeps one entry per CDR3 protein. The sample contains approximately 700,000 distinct CDR3 sequences, about 16% of which appear only once. Germline V lookup: CDR1 SGHRS, CDR2 YFSETQ. V was clipped by 0 bases and J by 10 bases; unmatched bases: 9. This CDR3 region has 15 residues.

Input material: blood. The rearrangement links TRBV5-1 to TRBJ1-1; 10 bases are a match to TRBD1. This clonotype was obtained from a man between 18 and 35 years old with Graves' hyperthyroidism. The chain's CDR3 is CASSLATGTGERAFF. The CDR3 bases are TGCGCCAGCAGCTTGGCGACGGGGACAGGGGAACGAGCTTTCTTT.